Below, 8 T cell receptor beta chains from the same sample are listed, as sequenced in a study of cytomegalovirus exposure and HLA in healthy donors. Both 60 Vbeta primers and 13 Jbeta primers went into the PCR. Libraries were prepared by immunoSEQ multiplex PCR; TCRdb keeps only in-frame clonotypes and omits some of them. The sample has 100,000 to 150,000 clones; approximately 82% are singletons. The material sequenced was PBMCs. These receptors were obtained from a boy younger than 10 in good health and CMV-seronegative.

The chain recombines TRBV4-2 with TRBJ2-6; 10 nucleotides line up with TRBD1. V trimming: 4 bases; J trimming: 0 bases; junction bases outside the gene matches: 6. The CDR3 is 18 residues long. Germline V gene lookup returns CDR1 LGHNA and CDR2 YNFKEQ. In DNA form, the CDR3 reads TGTGCCAGCAGCCCCTGGGACAGGGGCAACTCTGGGGCCAACGTCCTGACTTTC. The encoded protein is CASSPWDRGNSGANVLTF.

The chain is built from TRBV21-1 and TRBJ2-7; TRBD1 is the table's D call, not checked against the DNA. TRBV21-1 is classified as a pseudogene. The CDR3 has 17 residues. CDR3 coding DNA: TGTGCCAGCAACGTAATAAGGGGTTCGAGCCGTAACTACGAGCAGTACGTC. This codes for CASNVIRGSSRNYEQYV.

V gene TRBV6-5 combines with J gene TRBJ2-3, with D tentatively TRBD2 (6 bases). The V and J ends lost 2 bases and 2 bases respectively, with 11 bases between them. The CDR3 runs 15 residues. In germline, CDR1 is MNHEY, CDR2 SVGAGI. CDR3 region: CASSYGREVTDTQYF. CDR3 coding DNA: TGTGCCAGCAGTTACGGCAGGGAGGTCACAGATACGCAGTATTTT.

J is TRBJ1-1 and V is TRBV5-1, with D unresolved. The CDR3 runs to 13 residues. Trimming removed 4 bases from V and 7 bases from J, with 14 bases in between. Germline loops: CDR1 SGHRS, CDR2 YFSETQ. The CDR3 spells CASSPDGKREAFF. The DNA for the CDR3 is TGCGCCAGCAGCCCTGACGGGAAACGTGAAGCTTTCTTT.

As DNA, the CDR3 is TGTGCCAGCAGCTCCCCCATAGCACTAGCGGGGTTCGCCGGGGAGCTGTTTTTT. Translation gives CASSSPIALAGFAGELFF. The V and J genes are TRBV7-2 and TRBJ2-2, with 10 nucleotides matching TRBD2. With V trimmed by 4 bases and J by 6 bases, 14 bases remained unmatched. The CDR3 length is 18 residues. Per the germline V gene, CDR1 is SGHTA and CDR2 is FQGNSA.

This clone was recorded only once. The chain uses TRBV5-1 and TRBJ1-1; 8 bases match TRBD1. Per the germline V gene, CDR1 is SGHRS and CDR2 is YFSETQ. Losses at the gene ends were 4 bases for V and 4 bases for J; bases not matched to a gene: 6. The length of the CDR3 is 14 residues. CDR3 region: CASSLQGAGTEAFF. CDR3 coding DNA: TGCGCCAGCAGCCTGCAGGGGGCCGGCACTGAAGCTTTCTTT.

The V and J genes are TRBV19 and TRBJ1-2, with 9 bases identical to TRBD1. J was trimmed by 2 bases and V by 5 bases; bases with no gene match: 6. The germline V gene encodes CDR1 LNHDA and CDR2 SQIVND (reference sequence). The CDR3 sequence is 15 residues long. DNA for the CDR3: TGTGCCAGTAGTCCCCGGGACAGGGCGAACTATGGCTACACCTTC. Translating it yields CASSPRDRANYGYTF.

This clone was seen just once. CDR3 nucleotide sequence: TGTGCCAGCAGCGTATGGGGAGGTGAAGCTTTCTTT. Translation: CASSVWGGEAFF. The rearrangement joins TRBV9 to TRBJ1-1, with D uncertain. CDR1 SGDLS and CDR2 YYNGEE come from the germline V gene. Trimming left V 1 base short and J 7 bases short, with 8 bases between. The CDR3 has 12 amino acids.